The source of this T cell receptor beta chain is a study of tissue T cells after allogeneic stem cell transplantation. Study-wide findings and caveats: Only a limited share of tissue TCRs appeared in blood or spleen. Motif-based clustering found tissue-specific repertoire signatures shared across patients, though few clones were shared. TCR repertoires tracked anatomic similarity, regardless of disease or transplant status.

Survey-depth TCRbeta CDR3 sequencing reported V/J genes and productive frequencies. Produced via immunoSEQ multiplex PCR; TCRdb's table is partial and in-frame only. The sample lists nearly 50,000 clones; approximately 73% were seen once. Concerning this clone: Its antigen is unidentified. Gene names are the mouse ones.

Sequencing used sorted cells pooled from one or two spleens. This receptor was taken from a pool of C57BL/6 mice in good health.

CDR3 sequence: CAWSLGDRGNQAPLF. CDR3 DNA, as far as it was read: TGTGCCTGGAGTCTAGGGGACAGGGGCAACCAGGCTCCGCTT. The rearrangement joins TRBV31 to TRBJ1-5; TRBD1 aligns across 10 bases. The read finishes 1 residue shy of the CDR3 end, and the germline J gene is used to complete it. The CDR3 length is 15 residues. Germline V gene lookup returns CDR1 GKSSPN and CDR2 SITVG. Trimming took 0 bases from V and 3 from J; bases not matched to a gene: 2.